This TCR beta chain was recovered during a study of cytomegalovirus exposure and HLA in healthy donors. The PCR made use of 60 Vbeta and 13 Jbeta primers. TCRdb keeps only in-frame clones here, not all; method: immunoSEQ multiplex PCR. Found here are around 100,000 clones, over 60% of them singletons; the top ten hold approximately 5%. This clone is a singleton in its sample. The CDR3 spans 14 residues. CDR1 MDHEN and CDR2 SYDVKM come from the germline V gene. The chain is built from TRBV28 and TRBJ2-5, with a tentative D call TRBD2 (6 bases). The J call may be faulty, since TRBJ2-7 better matches the DNA end. The source of this sequence is a woman under 30 in good health and CMV-seropositive. The sample consisted of PBMCs. CDR3 in DNA: TGTGCCAGCAGTTTAGGAGGGCCCCTCTACGAGCAGTACTTC. It specifies CASSLGGPLYEQYF.